Each of the 9 T cell receptor beta chains below was sequenced from the same sample in a study of Ad26.COV2.S vaccination and SARS-CoV-2 variants. Clones were read by immunoSEQ multiplex PCR, and TCRdb kept only the in-frame ones, dropping some. The data contain 350,000 to 400,000 clones, around 89% of them seen just once; the ten biggest clones take up around 1.8%. Treatment specified: 19 received Ad26.COV2.S at low or high dose, single or two shots; about 5 received placebo; per-sample allocation not given. Sampling was performed 63 days after the first vaccine or placebo injection. Sequences were derived from peripheral blood, sampled in a trial of Ad26.COV2.S vaccine versus placebo. The receptors come from a person between 18 and 65 years old who received the Ad26.COV2.S COVID-19 vaccine or a placebo.

This chain connects TRBV7-8 to TRBJ1-5; maybe TRBD1 (5 bases). Germline V CDR1 and CDR2: SGHVS, FQNEAQ. The CDR3 has 14 amino acids. Trimming stripped 7 bases from V and 8 bases from J, with 18 bases between. CDR3: CASTPTRRDEPQHF. In DNA, the CDR3 is TGTGCCAGCACTCCGACCCGAAGGGACGAGCCCCAGCATTTT. The full variable domain, completed using reference TRBV7-8 and TRBJ1-5, is GAGVSQSPRYKVAKRGQDVALRCDPISGHVSLFWYQQALGQGPEFLTYFQNEAQLDKSGLPSDRFFAERPEGSVSTLKIQRTQQEDSAVYLCASTPTRRDEPQHFGDGTRLSIL.

This chain links TRBV24-1 with TRBJ2-3; no definite D call. CDR3 length: 12 residues. Germline CDR1 is KGHDR and CDR2 is SFDVKD. Trimming removed 3 bases at V and 6 bases at J, with 6 bases between. CDR3 amino acids: CATSDLYDTQYF. DNA of the CDR3: TGTGCCACCAGTGATCTTTACGATACGCAGTATTTT.

J is TRBJ2-7 and V is TRBV20-1; D might be TRBD1 (5 bases). The CDR3 totals 11 residues. Trimming pared 5 bases from V and 1 base from J, leaving 6 bases between. Germline-derived CDR1 and CDR2 are DFQATT and SNEGSKA (reference sequence). CDR3 sequence reads: CSAGASYEQYF. CDR3 nucleotides: TGCAGTGCTGGGGCGTCCTACGAGCAGTACTTC.

Written as DNA, the CDR3 is TGTGCCAGCAGTTCAAGGACAGGGCGCACAGATACGCAGTATTTT. This encodes CASSSRTGRTDTQYF. J is TRBJ2-3 and V is TRBV28, with 8 bases that match TRBD1. V trimming: 4 bases; J trimming: 1 base; junction bases outside the gene matches: 4. This CDR3 comprises 15 residues. Germline values: CDR1 MDHEN, CDR2 SYDVKM.

This clone showed up just once. As DNA, the CDR3 is TGTGCCAGCAGCTTAAGGGGGGACACCGGGGAGCTGTTTTTT. This encodes CASSLRGDTGELFF. The V and J genes are TRBV7-9 and TRBJ2-2; the D call may be TRBD1 or TRBD2 (6 bases each). V shed 2 bases and J shed 3 bases, with 7 bases lying between them. Germline lookup yields CDR1 SEHNR and CDR2 FQNEAQ (reference sequence). The CDR3 is made up of 14 amino acids.

In DNA, the CDR3 is TGTGCCAGCAGTTACTCCGGGACACCGGGCTACGAGCAGTACTTC. Encoded protein: CASSYSGTPGYEQYF. The chain uses TRBV6-5 and TRBJ2-7; possible D gene TRBD1, 6 bases. The CDR3 has 15 amino acids. Trimming pared 0 bases from V and 3 bases from J, leaving 12 bases between. Germline values: CDR1 MNHEY, CDR2 SVGAGI.

The chain joins TRBV3-1 (or the pseudogene TRBV3-2) to TRBJ2-3; 8 nucleotides align to TRBD2. Per germline, CDR1 LGHDT and CDR2 YNNKEL (reference sequence). The junction had 12 bases not matched to a gene; V was cut back by 1 base and J by 0 bases. The CDR3 spans 19 residues. The CDR3 here is CASSQAQRELAVSTDTQYF. DNA of the CDR3: TGTGCCAGCAGCCAAGCTCAACGGGAACTAGCGGTTAGCACAGATACGCAGTATTTT.

The chain recombines TRBV9 with TRBJ2-1; 9 bases are a match to TRBD2. CDR1 and CDR2 (germline): SGDLS, YYNGEE. This CDR3 comprises 15 residues. The V gene end was trimmed by 3 bases and the J gene end by 4 bases; junction bases not matched to a gene: 5. DNA of the CDR3: TGTGCCAGCAGCGCAGGGACTAGCAATTACAATGAGCAGTTCTTC. Residues: CASSAGTSNYNEQFF.

The genes are TRBV28 and TRBJ2-5, with TRBD1 identical over 7 bases. The CDR3 is made up of 17 amino acids. CDR1 MDHEN and CDR2 SYDVKM come from the germline V gene. J was trimmed by 1 base and V by 5 bases; bases with no gene match: 13. CDR3 sequence reads: CASSQGGARGTQETQYF. CDR3 DNA: TGTGCCAGCAGTCAAGGGGGCGCGAGGGGAACCCAAGAGACCCAGTACTTC.